What follows are 10 T cell receptor beta chains derived from one specimen sequenced in a study of T cells in Graves' hyperthyroidism and ophthalmopathy. The investigators amplified TCR beta CDR3 regions from RNA transcripts. The HTBI primer set served for first-round RT-PCR of the TCR CDR3. Via MiXCR, TCRdb re-called the multiplex PCR reads, giving one row per CDR3 protein. The sample has more than 550,000 distinct CDR3 sequences; just under 45% are singletons. Sequencing was carried out using peripheral blood or thyroid tissue (not recorded which). These receptors originate from an adult man with Graves' disease, either hyperthyroidism or ophthalmopathy (not recorded which).

The rearrangement joins TRBV9 to TRBJ2-3; TRBD1 might be the D (5 bases). V was cut by 4 bases and J by 4 bases, with 16 bases left in between. CDR3 size: 15 residues. Germline V gene data show CDR1 as SGDLS and CDR2 as YYNGEE. The CDR3 DNA is TGTGCCAGCAGCTTGGCGGCACAGGTCGCAGATACGCAGTATTTT. Translated: CASSLAAQVADTQYF.

The sample holds many counts of this clonotype. The J gene is TRBJ2-2, the V gene TRBV29-1; weak D call: TRBD1 (5 bases). Trimming took off 4 bases at V and 6 bases at J, with 12 bases between the two ends. The CDR3 runs 13 residues. CDR1 is SQVTM, CDR2 ANQGSEA, per germline. In DNA, the CDR3 is TGCAGCGTTGTGTTCAGGGTGGCCGGGGAGCTGTTTTTT. Residues: CSVVFRVAGELFF.

This clonotype has a handful of counts. The rearrangement uses TRBV12-3 or TRBV12-4 and TRBJ2-7, with D tentatively TRBD2 (6 bases). V lost 6 bases and J lost 2, with 20 bases in between. CDR3 size: 16 residues. The CDR3 loop is CASSQEGVRGPYEQYF. The CDR3 nucleotides are TGTGCCAGCAGCCAAGAAGGGGTGCGGGGACCCTACGAGCAGTACTTC.

This sequence joins TRBV25-1 and TRBJ1-2; D is ambiguous. This CDR3 comprises 15 residues. V was trimmed by 3 bases and J by 7 bases, leaving 18 bases between them. The germline gives CDR1 MGHDK, CDR2 SYGVNS. CDR3 nucleotides: TGTGCCAGCAGTGATTCCTGGCGGTCCCGCGGTGGCTACACCTTC. Amino acid sequence: CASSDSWRSRGGYTF.

The CDR3 loop reads CSARDFLLQDRYTF. DNA of the CDR3: TGCAGTGCTAGAGATTTCCTGCTCCAGGACCGCTACACCTTC. V gene TRBV20-1 combines with J gene TRBJ1-2, with unresolved D. The germline CDR1 and CDR2 sequences are DFQATT and SNEGSKA (reference sequence). V dropped 0 bases and J dropped 9 bases, with 17 bases sitting between them. The CDR3 consists of 14 residues.

With regard to this clonotype: This may stem from a read error, because a much larger clone lies one nucleotide away. The rearrangement uses TRBV12-3 or TRBV12-4 and TRBJ1-5; D gene unclear. The CDR3 length is 13 residues. In DNA form, the CDR3 reads TGTACCAGCAGCTTTCCGGGCAATCAGCCCCAGCATTTT. It yields the protein CTSSFPGNQPQHF.

As concerns this clonotype: A junction boundary mismatches the germline segment, possibly from a read error. The rearrangement joins TRBV7-9 to TRBJ2-7; possible D gene TRBD1, 5 bases. CDR1 is SEHNR and CDR2 is FQNEAQ in the germline V gene (reference sequence). The CDR3 has 12 residues. The CDR3 nucleotides are TGTGCCGGCAGTCGCCAGGGCTACGAGCAGTACTTC. It yields the protein CAGSRQGYEQYF. Based on the CDR3 plus reference TRBV7-9 and TRBJ2-7, the full variable domain is DTGVSQNPRHKITKRGQNVTFRCDPISEHNRLYWYRQTLGQGPEFLTYFQNEAQLEKSRLLSDRFSAERPKGSFSTLEIQRTEQGDSAMYLCAGSRQGYEQYFGPGTRLTVT.

The gene calls are TRBV7-2 and TRBJ2-2, with 7 bases lining up with TRBD1. With 5 bases clipped from V and 4 bases from J, the junction kept 10 bases outside the gene matches. The CDR3 covers 16 residues. Germline CDR1 and CDR2: SGHTA and FQGNSA. CDR3 amino acids: CASSRGQLFSTGELFF. CDR3 sequence (DNA): TGTGCCAGCAGCCGGGGACAGCTCTTTTCCACCGGGGAGCTGTTTTTT. Filled out from reference TRBV7-2 and TRBJ2-2, the complete variable domain reads GAGVSQSPSNKVTEKGKDVELRCDPISGHTALYWYRQSLGQGLEFLIYFQGNSAPDKSGLPSDRFSAERTGGSVSTLTIQRTQQEDSAVYLCASSRGQLFSTGELFFGEGSRLTVL.

V and J are TRBV6-1 and TRBJ1-1; 9 bases agree with TRBD1. CDR3 length: 15 amino acids. Germline trimming cut 5 bases from V and 0 bases from J; bases unmatched to any gene: 4. Germline V gene data show CDR1 as MNHNS and CDR2 as SASEGT. Here the CDR3 DNA reads TGTGCCAGCAGTCCTACAGGGGGCCTGAACACTGAAGCTTTCTTT. This translates into CASSPTGGLNTEAFF.

This clonotype turned up a few times. The chain carries TRBV5-1 and TRBJ1-1; perhaps TRBD1 as D (5 bases). CDR1 and CDR2 from the germline V gene are SGHRS and YFSETQ. This CDR3 comprises 16 residues. V shed 2 bases and J shed 4 bases, with 18 bases lying between them. In nucleotides, the CDR3 is TGCGCCAGCAGCTTCGGTTTGAATCAGGGCGGCACTGAAGCTTTCTTT. It translates to CASSFGLNQGGTEAFF.